This is a list of T cell receptor beta chains from one sample in a study of glioma-infiltrating T cells after dendritic cell vaccination. Assay: immunoSEQ multiplex PCR; the TCRdb copy retains only in-frame clones and omits some. The sample shows roughly 96,000 clones, approximately 80% of them seen only once. The sample consisted of blood, taken before dendritic cell vaccination. The receptors stem from a human donor with glioblastoma. Both conserved end residues are part of each CDR3. Each record gives: clone size, J gene, D gene, V gene, CDR3 protein, CDR3 DNA. D genes are given only for firm matches. Expanded clones are given a class, and other clones once, few, many or no size at all.

few,TRBJ2-7,TRBD2,TRBV9,CASSLGRLAGGLYEQYF,TGTGCCAGCAGCCTAGGGAGACTAGCGGGAGGATTGTACGAGCAGTACTTC
NA,TRBJ1-1,NA,TRBV29-1,CSVEVRGQLNTEAFF,TGCAGCGTGGAGGTCCGAGGCCAGCTCAACACTGAAGCTTTCTTT
few,TRBJ2-2,TRBD1,TRBV13,CASSLGRGRTGELFF,TGTGCCAGCAGCTTGGGCAGGGGGCGGACCGGGGAGCTGTTTTTT
NA,TRBJ1-2,TRBD1,TRBV27,CASSPLGQHYGYTF,TGTGCCAGCAGTCCCCTGGGACAGCACTATGGCTACACCTTC
NA,TRBJ1-5,NA,TRBV15,CATSRETGAVQPQHF,TGTGCCACCAGCAGAGAGACAGGAGCTGTTCAGCCCCAGCATTTT
NA,TRBJ1-5,TRBD1,TRBV10-3,CAISEPGQGMLMNQPQHF,TGTGCCATCAGTGAGCCGGGACAGGGGATGTTAATGAATCAGCCCCAGCATTTT
NA,TRBJ2-5,NA,TRBV5-1,CASSLGPGLAETQYF,TGCGCCAGCAGCTTGGGTCCGGGGTTGGCGGAGACCCAGTACTTC
once,TRBJ1-1,TRBD1,TRBV5-1,CASSTDRGRLEAFF,TGCGCCAGCAGTACGGACAGGGGGAGGTTAGAAGCTTTCTTT
NA,TRBJ1-4,NA,TRBV7-9,CASSFTGTNEKLFF,TGTGCCAGCAGCTTTACAGGGACTAATGAAAAACTGTTTTTT
NA,TRBJ1-1,NA,TRBV28,CASSLFEDWTEAFF,TGTGCCAGCAGTTTATTCGAGGACTGGACTGAAGCTTTCTTT
NA,TRBJ2-3,TRBD2,TRBV10-3,CAISPKEREGTDTQYF,TGTGCCATCAGCCCGAAAGAGCGGGAGGGCACAGATACGCAGTATTTT
NA,TRBJ1-1,NA,TRBV11-3,CASSFMSGTEAFF,TGTGCCAGCAGCTTTATGTCCGGGACAGAAGCTTTCTTT
NA,TRBJ1-2,NA,TRBV2,CASSGGGGYGYTF,TGTGCCAGCAGTGGGGGCGGGGGCTATGGCTACACCTTC
once,TRBJ1-5,NA,TRBV18,CASSPTAAEGNQPQHF,TGTGCCAGCTCACCAACGGCCGCAGAGGGCAATCAGCCCCAGCATTTT
NA,TRBJ2-1,TRBD1,TRBV10-3,CAIRSRDSSYNEQFF,TGTGCCATCAGGAGCCGGGACAGCTCCTACAATGAGCAGTTCTTC
once,TRBJ2-7,NA,TRBV2,CASSELFSYEQYF,TGTGCCAGCAGTGAACTCTTCTCCTACGAGCAGTACTTC
NA,TRBJ1-6,NA,TRBV6-5,CASHWGAGNSPLHF,TGTGCCAGCCACTGGGGTGCAGGGAATTCACCCCTCCACTTT
NA,TRBJ2-7,TRBD1,TRBV4-1,CASSPYARGLNYEQYF,TGCGCCAGCAGCCCGTACGCCAGGGGGCTGAACTACGAGCAGTACTTC
NA,TRBJ2-4,TRBD1,TRBV19,CASSTIGTALAKNIQYF,TGTGCCAGTAGTACAATCGGGACAGCCCTAGCCAAAAACATTCAGTACTTC
NA,TRBJ2-2,TRBD1,TRBV6-1,CASSDVGGSTGELFF,TGTGCCAGCAGTGATGTAGGGGGCTCCACCGGGGAGCTGTTTTTT
NA,TRBJ1-1,NA,TRBV5-4,CASSLRQGGLAFF,TGTGCCAGCAGCTTACGGCAGGGAGGTTTGGCTTTCTTT
NA,TRBJ2-7,NA,TRBV5-1,CASSLTGLPSYEQYF,TGCGCCAGCAGCTTGACTGGACTGCCGTCCTACGAGCAGTACTTC
NA,TRBJ2-1,NA,TRBV7-9,CAIPRGKSSYNEQFF,TGTGCCATCCCTAGGGGGAAAAGCTCCTACAATGAGCAGTTCTTC
NA,TRBJ2-5,TRBD2,TRBV11-2,CASSLDHVGLAGRQETQYF,TGTGCCAGCAGCTTAGATCACGTTGGGCTAGCGGGTAGGCAAGAGACCCAGTACTTC
NA,TRBJ2-1,TRBD2,TRBV9,CASSVIGRNEQFF,TGTGCCAGCAGCGTAATCGGGAGGAATGAGCAGTTCTTC
NA,TRBJ2-7,TRBD1,TRBV30,CAWKKGQGAGEQYF,TGTGCCTGGAAAAAGGGACAGGGGGCAGGGGAGCAGTACTTC
NA,TRBJ1-3,NA,TRBV4-1,CASSQGGGDSGNTIYF,TGCGCCAGCAGCCAAGGTGGGGGCGATTCTGGAAACACCATATATTTT
NA,TRBJ1-1,NA,TRBV2,CASSERSEAFF,TGTGCCAGCAGTGAGAGGAGTGAAGCTTTCTTT
NA,TRBJ1-5,NA,TRBV6-6,CASSYSLLRQPQHF,TGTGCCAGCAGTTACTCCTTACTACGGCAGCCCCAGCATTTT